This T cell receptor (beta chain) was identified in a study of CD8 T cells in Susac syndrome. Looking at the study overall: Blood was drawn from Susac syndrome patients while they were therapy-naive, on corticosteroids, or on intravenous immunoglobulin alone.

The CDR3 spans 15 residues. Reverse transcription of roughly 0.45 to 1 ug RNA was performed with random hexamers. In TCRdb, the immunoSEQ multiplex PCR reads were re-called with MiXCR into one record per CDR3 protein. The sample has about 240,000 distinct CDR3 sequences; almost 97% are singletons. The origin of this receptor is a human donor with Susac syndrome. The source material was CD4+ T cells from PBMCs. The chain is built from TRBV21-1 and TRBJ2-4; TRBD1, the D gene given by the table, was not confirmed from the DNA. TRBV21-1 is annotated as a pseudogene. CDR3 residues: CASSKNTCGKNIQYF. In DNA form, the CDR3 reads TGTGCCAGCAGCAAAAACACCTGTGGCAAAAACATTCAGTACTTC.